This T cell receptor beta chain came from a study of T cells in Graves' hyperthyroidism and ophthalmopathy (dated by TCRdb to between 2018 and 2021). In the study overall: Peripheral blood samples were taken at the time of initial diagnosis, prior to any treatment. A discovery cohort of about 95 patients, approximately 44 with Graves' ophthalmopathy and 57 with stable Graves' hyperthyroidism, was used to find distinguishing TCR V-J signatures. Prospective prediction of ophthalmopathy was tested in an independent validation cohort of approximately 19 hyperthyroidism patients and some 17 patients who later progressed to ophthalmopathy. The approximately 100 discovery patients were divided at random into training and test sets in a 7:3 ratio. Thyroid tissue and blood T-cell repertoires from about six Graves' hyperthyroidism patients were also compared in the study. After blood sampling, hyperthyroidism patients were treated with methimazole at a starting dose of 30 mg daily, and ophthalmopathy patients were treated with high-dose intravenous methylprednisolone. According to the paper, TCR Vbeta CDR3 sequencing was carried out on more than 120 peripheral blood samples, which came from 40 to 45 ophthalmopathy, some 73 hyperthyroidism and roughly 17 progressor patients.

The TCR beta CDR3 regions were amplified from the RNA transcripts. A first-round RT-PCR of the TCR CDR3 used the HTBI primer set with the Qiagen OneStep RT-PCR kit. Libraries were constructed in a second round of multiplex PCR, after which size selection and purification were performed. Sequencing of the libraries was done on an Illumina HiSeq2000 using paired-end 100 bp reads. As for how the authors treated the data: SOAPnuke was used to process the raw data, removing reads that contained adapters or uncalled bases, had a mean Phred below 15, or lacked an exact match to the constant primer or identifier. COPE v1.2.5 was used to merge the high-quality paired reads, and each unique nucleotide sequence was defined as a clonotype. Clonotypes were aligned to IMGT TRBV, TRBD and TRBJ reference segments using MiTCR v1.1. The analysis was restricted to V-J combinations with a frequency above 0.0001, which together covered 99.2% of the repertoires. A TCS score was defined as the ratio between F50 (clonal expansion) and ExV (chaos), using BLOSUM62-based TCRdist between CDR3 peptides within each V-J. Welch's t-statistics and random forest reduced around 520 V-J features to around 14, which were used in a naive Bayes classifier (R e1071). The raw public data were reprocessed by TCRdb itself: fastp quality trimming at Q25, MiXCR clonotype calling, in-frame beta chains only. Each record represents a unique CDR3 protein, reported with the most common genes and DNA among its rows. These V and J calls derive from TCRdb rather than the authors' analysis. The sample has some 620,000 distinct CDR3 sequences on record, 15% to 20% of them singletons. The ten largest clones take up around 3.9% of the sample.

Study-wide conclusions, independent of this receptor: In validation, the model predicted progression to ophthalmopathy a median of approximately 6.6 months before onset, with approximately 71% sensitivity and roughly 77% specificity. A model built on a 13 V-J signature distinguished ophthalmopathy from stable hyperthyroidism, reaching roughly 88% sensitivity and around 82% specificity in cross-validation and 80%/75% in testing. Most expanded thyroid clonotypes (frequency above 0.001) were also detected in blood, a finding suggesting that blood repertoires may reflect thyroid immune responses. No statistical method was used to set the sample size in advance, and investigators knew the group allocation.

Cut back by 0 bases and 7 bases, the V and J ends lie 14 bases apart. The CDR3 runs 14 amino acids, cysteine and phenylalanine included. The only DNA kept is the CDR3, 42 bases in frame from the first base. As encoded in the germline V gene, CDR1 is SGDLS while CDR2 is YYNGEE. Graves' hyperthyroidism was defined as stable when no progression to ophthalmopathy occurred over 18 months of follow-up. Hyperthyroidism patients were newly diagnosed, with disease duration under 2 months, and aged 18 to 65 years. Exclusion was applied to patients with uncontrolled infections, other autoimmune diseases, pregnancy or lactation. Clinical symptoms, serum thyroxine and TRAb, thyroid ultrasound, and orbital computed tomography formed the basis for the diagnoses. PBMCs were separated from about 10 ml of fresh peripheral blood using Ficoll-Paque density gradient centrifugation. Total RNA was extracted using Trizol reagent, and RNA quality was assessed on an Agilent 2100 Bioanalyzer.

In regard to this clonotype: The antigen this receptor binds is unknown. Per-base quality was not reported, and no clone a single base away is much larger than it.

The sequenced sample was blood. This chain is built from TRBV9 and TRBJ2-7; TRBD2 might be the D gene, on 6 matching bases. The sequence came from a woman aged 25 to 45 with Graves' hyperthyroidism. The CDR3 reads as follows: CASSVGYLRGEQYF. The DNA sequence is as follows: TGTGCCAGCAGCGTAGGTTACCTCCGGGGGGAGCAGTACTTC.